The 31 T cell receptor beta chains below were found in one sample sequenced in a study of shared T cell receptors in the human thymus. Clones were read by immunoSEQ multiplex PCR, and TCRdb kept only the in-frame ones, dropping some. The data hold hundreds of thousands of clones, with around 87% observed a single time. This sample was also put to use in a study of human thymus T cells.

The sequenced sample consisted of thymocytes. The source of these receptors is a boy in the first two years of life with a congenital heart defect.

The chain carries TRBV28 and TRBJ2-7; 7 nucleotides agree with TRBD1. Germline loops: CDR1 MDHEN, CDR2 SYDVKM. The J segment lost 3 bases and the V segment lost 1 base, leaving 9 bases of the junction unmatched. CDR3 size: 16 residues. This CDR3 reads CASSLSVWDRYYEQYF. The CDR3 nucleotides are TGTGCCAGCAGTTTATCAGTATGGGACAGATACTACGAGCAGTACTTC.

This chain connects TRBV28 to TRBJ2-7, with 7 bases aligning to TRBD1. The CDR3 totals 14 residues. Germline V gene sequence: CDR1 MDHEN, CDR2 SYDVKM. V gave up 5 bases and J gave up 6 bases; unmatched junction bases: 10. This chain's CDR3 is CASSGVTGVGEQYF. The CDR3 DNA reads TGTGCCAGCAGTGGCGTCACAGGGGTCGGCGAGCAGTACTTC. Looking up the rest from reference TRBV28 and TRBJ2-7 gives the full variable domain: DVKVTQSSRYLVKRTGEKVFLECVQDMDHENMFWYRQDPGLGLRLIYFSYDVKMKEKGDIPEGYSVSREKKERFSLILESASTNQTSMYLCASSGVTGVGEQYFGPGTRLTVT.

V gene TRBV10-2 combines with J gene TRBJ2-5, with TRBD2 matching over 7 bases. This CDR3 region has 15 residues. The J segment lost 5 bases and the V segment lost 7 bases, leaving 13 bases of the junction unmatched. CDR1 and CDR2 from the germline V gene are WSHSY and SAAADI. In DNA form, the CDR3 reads TGCGCCAGCAACCGGGGAGGCCGGGGGGAGGAGACCCAGTACTTC. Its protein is CASNRGGRGEETQYF.

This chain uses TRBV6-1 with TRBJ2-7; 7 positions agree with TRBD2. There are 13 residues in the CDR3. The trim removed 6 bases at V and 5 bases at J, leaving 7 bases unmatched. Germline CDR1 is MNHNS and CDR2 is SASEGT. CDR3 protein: CASSPGLYHEQYF. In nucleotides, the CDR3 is TGTGCCAGCAGCCCGGGACTATACCACGAGCAGTACTTC.

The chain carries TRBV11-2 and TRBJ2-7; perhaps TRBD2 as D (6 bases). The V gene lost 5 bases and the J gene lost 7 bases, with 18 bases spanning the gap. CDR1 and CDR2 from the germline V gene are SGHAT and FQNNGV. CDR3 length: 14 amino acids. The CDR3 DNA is TGTGCCAGCAGCATAGGGACGGGGGATCGGGAGCAGTACTTC. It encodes CASSIGTGDREQYF.

The CDR3 protein is CASSFLEGAHSEQFF. CDR3 DNA: TGCGCCAGCAGCTTCTTGGAGGGGGCGCATAGTGAGCAGTTCTTC. This sequence joins TRBV5-1 and TRBJ2-1; the D gene is possibly TRBD1 (7 bases). V was shortened by 2 bases and J by 9 bases, with 18 bases between the two germline ends. Germline CDR1 and CDR2: SGHRS and YFSETQ. There are 15 residues in the CDR3. Using reference TRBV5-1 and TRBJ2-1 for the parts outside the CDR3, the full variable domain is KAGVTQTPRYLIKTRGQQVTLSCSPISGHRSVSWYQQTPGQGLQFLFEYFSETQRNKGNFPGRFSGRQFSNSRSEMNVSTLELGDSALYLCASSFLEGAHSEQFFGPGTRLTVL.

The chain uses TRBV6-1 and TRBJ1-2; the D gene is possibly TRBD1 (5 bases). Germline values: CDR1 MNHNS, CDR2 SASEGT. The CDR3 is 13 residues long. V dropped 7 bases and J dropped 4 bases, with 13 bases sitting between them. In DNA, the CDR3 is TGTGCCAGCATAACGGCAGGGCTCTATGGCTACACCTTC. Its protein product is CASITAGLYGYTF.

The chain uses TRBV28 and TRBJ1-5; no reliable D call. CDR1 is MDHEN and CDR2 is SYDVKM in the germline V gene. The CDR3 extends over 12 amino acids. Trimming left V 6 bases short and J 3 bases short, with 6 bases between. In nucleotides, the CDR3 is TGTGCCAGCAGCTGGCCCAATCAGCCCCAGCATTTT. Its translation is CASSWPNQPQHF.

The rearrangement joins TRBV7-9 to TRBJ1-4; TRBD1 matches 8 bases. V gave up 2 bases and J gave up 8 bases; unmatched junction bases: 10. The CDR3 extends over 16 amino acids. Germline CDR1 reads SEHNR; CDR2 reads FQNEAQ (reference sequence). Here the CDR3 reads CASSLPQGAFGEKLFF. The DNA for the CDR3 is TGTGCCAGCAGCTTACCCCAGGGGGCTTTTGGAGAAAAACTGTTTTTT.

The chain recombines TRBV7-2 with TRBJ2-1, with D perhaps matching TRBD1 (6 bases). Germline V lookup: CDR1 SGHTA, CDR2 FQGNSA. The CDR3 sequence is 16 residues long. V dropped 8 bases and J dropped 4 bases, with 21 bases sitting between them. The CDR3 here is CASAGPSDSFYNEQFF. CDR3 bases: TGTGCCAGCGCCGGGCCTTCGGACAGTTTTTACAATGAGCAGTTCTTC.

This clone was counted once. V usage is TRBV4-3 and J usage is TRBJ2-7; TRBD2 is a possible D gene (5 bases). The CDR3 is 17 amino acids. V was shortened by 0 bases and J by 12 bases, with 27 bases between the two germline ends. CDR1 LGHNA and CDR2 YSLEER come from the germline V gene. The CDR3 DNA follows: TGCGCCAGCAGCCAAGAGGTTGGGCGCTGGGTTGGGCCGGGGTGGTACTTC. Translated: CASSQEVGRWVGPGWYF.

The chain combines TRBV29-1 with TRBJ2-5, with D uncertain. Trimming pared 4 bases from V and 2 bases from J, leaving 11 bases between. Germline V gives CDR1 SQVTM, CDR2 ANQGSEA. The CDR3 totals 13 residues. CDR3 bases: TGCAGCGTTGTATTGAGCTTTCAAGAGACCCAGTACTTC. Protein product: CSVVLSFQETQYF.

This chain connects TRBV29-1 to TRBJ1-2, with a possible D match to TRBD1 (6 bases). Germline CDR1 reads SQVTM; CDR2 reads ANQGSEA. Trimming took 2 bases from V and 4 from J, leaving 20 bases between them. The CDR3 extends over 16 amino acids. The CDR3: CSVESGTHRVRYGYTF. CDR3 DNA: TGCAGCGTTGAAAGTGGAACACACAGGGTCCGCTATGGCTACACCTTC.

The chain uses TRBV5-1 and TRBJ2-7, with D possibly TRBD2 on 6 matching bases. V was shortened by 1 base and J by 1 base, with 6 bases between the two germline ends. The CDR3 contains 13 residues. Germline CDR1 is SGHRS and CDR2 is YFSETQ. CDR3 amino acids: CASSLRESYEQYF. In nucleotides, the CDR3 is TGCGCCAGCAGCTTGCGGGAGTCCTACGAGCAGTACTTC.

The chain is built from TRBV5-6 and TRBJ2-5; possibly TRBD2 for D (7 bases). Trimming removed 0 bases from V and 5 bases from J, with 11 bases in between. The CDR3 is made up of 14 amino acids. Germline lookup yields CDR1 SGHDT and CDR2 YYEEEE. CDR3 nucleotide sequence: TGTGCCAGCAGCTTGGGGGGGGGCCGGGAGACCCAGTACTTC. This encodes CASSLGGGRETQYF.

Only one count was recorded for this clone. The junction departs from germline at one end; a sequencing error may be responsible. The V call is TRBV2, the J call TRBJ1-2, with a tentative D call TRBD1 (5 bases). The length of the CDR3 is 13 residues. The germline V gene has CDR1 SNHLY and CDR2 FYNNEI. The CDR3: CAGRPSRGGGYTF. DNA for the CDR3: TGTGCCGGCAGGCCCTCACGCGGGGGGGGCTACACCTTC.

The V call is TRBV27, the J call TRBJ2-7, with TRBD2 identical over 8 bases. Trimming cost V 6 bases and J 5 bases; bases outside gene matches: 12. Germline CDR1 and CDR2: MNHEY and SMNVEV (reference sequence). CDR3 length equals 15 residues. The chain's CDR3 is CASRPNEREFNEQYF. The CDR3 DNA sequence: TGTGCCAGCAGACCGAACGAGCGGGAGTTCAACGAGCAGTACTTC.

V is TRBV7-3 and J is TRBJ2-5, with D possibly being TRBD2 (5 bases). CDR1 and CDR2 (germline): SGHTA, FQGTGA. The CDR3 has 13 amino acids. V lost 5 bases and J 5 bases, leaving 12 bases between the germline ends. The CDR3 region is CASSPDYGETQYF. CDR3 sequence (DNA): TGTGCCAGCAGCCCCGACTACGGCGAGACCCAGTACTTC. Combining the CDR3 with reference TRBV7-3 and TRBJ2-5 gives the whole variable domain GAGVSQTPSNKVTEKGKYVELRCDPISGHTALYWYRQSLGQGPEFLIYFQGTGAADDSGLPNDRFFAVRPEGSVSTLKIQRTERGDSAVYLCASSPDYGETQYFGPGTRLLVL.

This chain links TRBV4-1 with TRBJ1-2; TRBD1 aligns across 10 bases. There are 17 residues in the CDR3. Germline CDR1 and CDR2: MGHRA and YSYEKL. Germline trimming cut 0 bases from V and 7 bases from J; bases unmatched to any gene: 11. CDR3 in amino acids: CASSQEQTGTGEGGYTF. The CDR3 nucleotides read TGCGCCAGCAGCCAAGAACAAACCGGGACAGGGGAGGGTGGCTACACCTTC.

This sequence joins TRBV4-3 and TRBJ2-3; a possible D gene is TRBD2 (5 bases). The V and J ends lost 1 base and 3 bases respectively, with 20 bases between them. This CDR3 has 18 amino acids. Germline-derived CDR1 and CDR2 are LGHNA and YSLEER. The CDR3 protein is CASSQVRRWERLTDTQYF. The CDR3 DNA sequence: TGCGCCAGCAGCCAAGTGCGACGGTGGGAGCGGTTGACAGATACGCAGTATTTT.

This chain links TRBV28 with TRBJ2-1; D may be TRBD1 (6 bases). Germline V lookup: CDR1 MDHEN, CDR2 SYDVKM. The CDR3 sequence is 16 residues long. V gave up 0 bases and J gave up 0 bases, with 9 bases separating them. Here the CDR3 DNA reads TGTGCCAGCAGTTTATGTTCGGGACACTCCTACAATGAGCAGTTCTTC. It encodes CASSLCSGHSYNEQFF.

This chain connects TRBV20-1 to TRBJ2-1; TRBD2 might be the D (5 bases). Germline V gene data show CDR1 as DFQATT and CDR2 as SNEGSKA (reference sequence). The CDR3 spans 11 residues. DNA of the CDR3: TGCAGGGGTCCGGGATACAATGAGCAGTTCTTC. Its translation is CRGPGYNEQFF.

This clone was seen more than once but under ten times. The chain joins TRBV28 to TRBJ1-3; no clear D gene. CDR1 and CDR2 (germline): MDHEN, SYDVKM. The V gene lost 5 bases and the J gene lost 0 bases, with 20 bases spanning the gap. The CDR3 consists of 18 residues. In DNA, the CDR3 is TGTGCCAGCAGTACTCCACCAGGCCAGCTCCCCTCTGGAAACACCATATATTTT. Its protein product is CASSTPPGQLPSGNTIYF.

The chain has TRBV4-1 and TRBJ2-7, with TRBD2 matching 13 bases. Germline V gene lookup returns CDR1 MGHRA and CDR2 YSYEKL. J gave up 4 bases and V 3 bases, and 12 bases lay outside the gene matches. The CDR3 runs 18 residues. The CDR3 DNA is TGCGCCAGCAGCCAGTTCCCGGGACTAGCGGGATCCGGATACGAGCAGTACTTC. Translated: CASSQFPGLAGSGYEQYF.

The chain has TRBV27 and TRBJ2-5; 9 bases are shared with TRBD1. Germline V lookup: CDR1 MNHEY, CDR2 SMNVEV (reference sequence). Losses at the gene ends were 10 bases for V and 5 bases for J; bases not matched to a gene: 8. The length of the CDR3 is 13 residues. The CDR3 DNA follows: TGTGCCACCCGGGACAGGGAAGGCGAGACCCAGTACTTC. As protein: CATRDREGETQYF.

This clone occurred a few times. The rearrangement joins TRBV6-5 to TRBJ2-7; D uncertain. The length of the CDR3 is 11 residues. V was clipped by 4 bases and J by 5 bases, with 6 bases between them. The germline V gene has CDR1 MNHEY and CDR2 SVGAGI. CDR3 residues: CASSSQDEQYF. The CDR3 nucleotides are TGTGCCAGCAGTTCCCAGGACGAGCAGTACTTC.

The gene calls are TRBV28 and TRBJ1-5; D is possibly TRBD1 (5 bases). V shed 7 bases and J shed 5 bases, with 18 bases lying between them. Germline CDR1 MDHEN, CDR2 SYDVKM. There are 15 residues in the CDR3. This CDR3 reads CASTERGGDHQPQHF. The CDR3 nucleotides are TGTGCCAGCACCGAGCGGGGGGGGGATCATCAGCCCCAGCATTTT.

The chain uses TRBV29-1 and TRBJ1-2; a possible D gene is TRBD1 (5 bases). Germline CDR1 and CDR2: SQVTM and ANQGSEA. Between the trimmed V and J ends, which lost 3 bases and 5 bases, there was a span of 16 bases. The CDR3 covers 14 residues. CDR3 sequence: CSVDSPGKVYGYTF. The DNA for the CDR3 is TGCAGCGTTGATTCCCCAGGGAAAGTGTATGGCTACACCTTC.

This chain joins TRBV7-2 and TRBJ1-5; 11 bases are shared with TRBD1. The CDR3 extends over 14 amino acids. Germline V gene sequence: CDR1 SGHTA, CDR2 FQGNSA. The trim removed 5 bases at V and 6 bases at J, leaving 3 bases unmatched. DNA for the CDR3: TGTGCCAGCAGCCGGGACAGGGGGTTTCAGCCCCAGCATTTT. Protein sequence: CASSRDRGFQPQHF.

The CDR3 here is CASSYSATGNEKLFF. CDR3 bases: TGTGCCAGCAGTTACTCCGCGACAGGGAATGAAAAACTGTTTTTT. This sequence joins TRBV6-6 and TRBJ1-4; the match to TRBD1 covers 7 bases. The CDR3 spans 15 residues. CDR1 and CDR2 from the germline V gene are MNHNY and SVGAGI (reference sequence). The junction had 3 bases not matched to a gene; V was cut back by 0 bases and J by 5 bases.

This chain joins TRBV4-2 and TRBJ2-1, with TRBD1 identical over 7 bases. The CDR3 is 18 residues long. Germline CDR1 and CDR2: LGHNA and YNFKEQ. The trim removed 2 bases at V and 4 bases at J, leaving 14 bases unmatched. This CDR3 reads CASSQKKIPGGKYNEQFF. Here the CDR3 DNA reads TGTGCCAGCAGCCAAAAAAAGATCCCAGGGGGAAAATACAATGAGCAGTTCTTC.